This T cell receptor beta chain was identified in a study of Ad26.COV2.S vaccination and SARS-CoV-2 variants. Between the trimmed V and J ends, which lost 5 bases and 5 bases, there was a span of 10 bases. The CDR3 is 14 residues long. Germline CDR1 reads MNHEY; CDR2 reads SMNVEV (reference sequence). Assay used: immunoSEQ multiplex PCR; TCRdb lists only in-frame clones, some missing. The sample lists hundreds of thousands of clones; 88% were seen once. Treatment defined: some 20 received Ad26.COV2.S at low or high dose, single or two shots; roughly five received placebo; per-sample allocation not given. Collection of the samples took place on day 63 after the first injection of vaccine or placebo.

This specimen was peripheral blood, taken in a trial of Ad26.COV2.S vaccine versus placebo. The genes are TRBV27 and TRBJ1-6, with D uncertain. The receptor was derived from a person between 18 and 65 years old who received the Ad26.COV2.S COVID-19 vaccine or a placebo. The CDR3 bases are TGTGCCAGCAGTCCCCGTAGGGATAATTCACCCCTCCACTTT. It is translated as CASSPRRDNSPLHF.